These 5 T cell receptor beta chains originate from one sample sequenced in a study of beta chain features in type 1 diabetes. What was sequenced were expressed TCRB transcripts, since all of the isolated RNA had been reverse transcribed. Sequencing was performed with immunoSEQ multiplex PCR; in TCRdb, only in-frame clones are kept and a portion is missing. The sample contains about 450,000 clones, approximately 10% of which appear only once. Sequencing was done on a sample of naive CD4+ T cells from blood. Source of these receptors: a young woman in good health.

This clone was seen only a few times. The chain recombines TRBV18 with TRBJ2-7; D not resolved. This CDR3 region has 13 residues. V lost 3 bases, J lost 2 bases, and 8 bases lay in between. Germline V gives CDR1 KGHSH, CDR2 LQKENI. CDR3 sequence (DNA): TGTGCCAGCTCACCGGCAGGCCCCTACGAGCAGTACGTC. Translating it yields CASSPAGPYEQYV.

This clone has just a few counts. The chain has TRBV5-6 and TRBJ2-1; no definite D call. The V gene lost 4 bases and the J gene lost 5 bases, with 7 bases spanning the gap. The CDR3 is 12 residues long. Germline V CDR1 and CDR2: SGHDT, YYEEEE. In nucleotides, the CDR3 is TGTGCCAGCAGCCCTCTCCACAATGAGCAGTTCTTC. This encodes CASSPLHNEQFF.

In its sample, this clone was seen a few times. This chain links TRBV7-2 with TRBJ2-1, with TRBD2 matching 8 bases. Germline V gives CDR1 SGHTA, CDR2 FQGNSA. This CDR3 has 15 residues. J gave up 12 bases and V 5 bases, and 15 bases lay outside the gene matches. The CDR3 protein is CASSRTSGLQARQFF. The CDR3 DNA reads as TGTGCCAGCAGCCGAACTAGCGGCCTCCAAGCGCGGCAGTTCTTC. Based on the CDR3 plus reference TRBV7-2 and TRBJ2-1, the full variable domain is GAGVSQSPSNKVTEKGKDVELRCDPISGHTALYWYRQSLGQGLEFLIYFQGNSAPDKSGLPSDRFSAERTGGSVSTLTIQRTQQEDSAVYLCASSRTSGLQARQFFGPGTRLTVL.

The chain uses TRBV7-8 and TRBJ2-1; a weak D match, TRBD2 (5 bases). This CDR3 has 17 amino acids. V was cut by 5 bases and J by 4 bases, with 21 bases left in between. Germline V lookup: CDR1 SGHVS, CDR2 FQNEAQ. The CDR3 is CASSQLRVQRTYNEQFF. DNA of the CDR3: TGTGCCAGCAGCCAACTCCGGGTCCAGAGGACTTACAATGAGCAGTTCTTC.

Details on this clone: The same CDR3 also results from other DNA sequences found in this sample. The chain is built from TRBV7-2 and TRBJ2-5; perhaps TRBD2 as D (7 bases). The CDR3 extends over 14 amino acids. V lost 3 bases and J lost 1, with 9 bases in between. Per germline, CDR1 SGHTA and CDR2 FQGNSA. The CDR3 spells CASSLGGPQETQYF. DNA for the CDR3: TGTGCCAGCAGCTTGGGGGGGCCCCAAGAGACCCAGTACTTC. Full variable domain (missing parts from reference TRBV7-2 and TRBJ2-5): GAGVSQSPSNKVTEKGKDVELRCDPISGHTALYWYRQSLGQGLEFLIYFQGNSAPDKSGLPSDRFSAERTGGSVSTLTIQRTQQEDSAVYLCASSLGGPQETQYFGPGTRLLVL.